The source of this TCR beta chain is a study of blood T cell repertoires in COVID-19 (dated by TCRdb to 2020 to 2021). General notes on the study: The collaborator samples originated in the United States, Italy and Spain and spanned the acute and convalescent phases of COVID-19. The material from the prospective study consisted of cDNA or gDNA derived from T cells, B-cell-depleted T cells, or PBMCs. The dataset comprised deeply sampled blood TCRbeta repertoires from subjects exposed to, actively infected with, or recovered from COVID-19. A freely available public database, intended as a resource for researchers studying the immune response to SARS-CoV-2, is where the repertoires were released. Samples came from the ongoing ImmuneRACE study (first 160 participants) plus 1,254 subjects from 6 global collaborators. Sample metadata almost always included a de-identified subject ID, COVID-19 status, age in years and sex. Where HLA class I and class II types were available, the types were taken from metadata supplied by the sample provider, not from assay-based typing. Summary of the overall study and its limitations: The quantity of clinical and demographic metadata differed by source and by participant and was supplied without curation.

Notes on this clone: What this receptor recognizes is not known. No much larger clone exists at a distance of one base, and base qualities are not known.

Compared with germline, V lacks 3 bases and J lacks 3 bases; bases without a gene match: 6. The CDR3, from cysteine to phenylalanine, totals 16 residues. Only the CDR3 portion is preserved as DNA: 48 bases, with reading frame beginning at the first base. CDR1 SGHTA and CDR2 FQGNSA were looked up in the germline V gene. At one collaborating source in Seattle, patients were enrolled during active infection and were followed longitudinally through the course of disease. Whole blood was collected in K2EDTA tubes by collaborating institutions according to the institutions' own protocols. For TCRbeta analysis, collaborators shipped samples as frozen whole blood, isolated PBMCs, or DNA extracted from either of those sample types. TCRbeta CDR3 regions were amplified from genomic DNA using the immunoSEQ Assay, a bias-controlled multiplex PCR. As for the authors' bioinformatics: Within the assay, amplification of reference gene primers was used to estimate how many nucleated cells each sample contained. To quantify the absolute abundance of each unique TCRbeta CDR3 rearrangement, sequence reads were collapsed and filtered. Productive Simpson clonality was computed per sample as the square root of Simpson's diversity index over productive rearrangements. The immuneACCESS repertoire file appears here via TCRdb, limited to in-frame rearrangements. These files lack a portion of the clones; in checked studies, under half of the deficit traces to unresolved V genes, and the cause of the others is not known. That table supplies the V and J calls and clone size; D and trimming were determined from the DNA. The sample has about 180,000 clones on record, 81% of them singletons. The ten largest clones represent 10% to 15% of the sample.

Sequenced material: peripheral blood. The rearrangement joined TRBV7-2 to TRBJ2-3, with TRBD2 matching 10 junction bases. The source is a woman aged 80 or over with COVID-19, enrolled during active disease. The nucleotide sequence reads TGTGCCAGCAGCTTCGTAGCGGGGGGCCAAACAGATACGCAGTATTTT. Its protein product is CASSFVAGGQTDTQYF.